Following are 14 T cell receptor beta chains from one sample sequenced in a study of T cells in Graves' hyperthyroidism and ophthalmopathy. Amplified TCR beta CDR3 regions came from RNA transcripts. TCR CDR3 underwent first-round RT-PCR with the HTBI primer set. TCRdb used MiXCR to reprocess the multiplex PCR reads, holding one entry per CDR3 protein. The data hold some 50,000 distinct CDR3 sequences, with roughly 50% observed a single time. Sequenced material: blood. These receptors came from a woman between 45 and 60 years old with Graves' ophthalmopathy.

This clonotype showed up just once. The rearrangement links TRBV7-2 to TRBJ2-3; no firm D call. The germline V gene has CDR1 SGHTA and CDR2 FQGNSA. The CDR3 consists of 15 residues. Trimming removed 5 bases from V and 0 bases from J, with 12 bases in between. The CDR3 region is CASSQACVSTDTQYF. The DNA for the CDR3 is TGTGCCAGCAGCCAAGCCTGCGTAAGCACAGATACGCAGTATTTT.

This clonotype was counted at least ten times. The chain employs TRBV5-1 and TRBJ1-5, with D perhaps matching TRBD1 (6 bases). Trimming stripped 4 bases from V and 6 bases from J, with 14 bases between. The CDR3 consists of 14 residues. Germline assignment: CDR1 SGHRS and CDR2 YFSETQ. CDR3 amino acids: CASSDTPGVQPQHF. The CDR3 DNA reads as TGCGCCAGCAGCGATACACCAGGGGTTCAGCCCCAGCATTTT. The variable domain in full, with the rest retrieved from reference TRBV5-1 and TRBJ1-5, is KAGVTQTPRYLIKTRGQQVTLSCSPISGHRSVSWYQQTPGQGLQFLFEYFSETQRNKGNFPGRFSGRQFSNSRSEMNVSTLELGDSALYLCASSDTPGVQPQHFGDGTRLSIL.

This sequence joins TRBV7-9 and TRBJ2-5; D unclear. The V end was cut by 2 bases, the J end by 7 bases, with 11 bases between. The CDR3 spans 13 residues. The V gene's germline CDR1 is SEHNR and CDR2 FQNEAQ (reference sequence). The CDR3 protein is CASSLSGPGTQYF. CDR3 sequence (DNA): TGTGCCAGCAGCTTATCAGGCCCGGGGACCCAGTACTTC.

This clonotype was counted many times. The chain carries TRBV7-3 and TRBJ2-1, with D perhaps matching TRBD1 (6 bases). The germline V gene has CDR1 SGHTA and CDR2 FQGTGA. V dropped 5 bases and J dropped 7 bases, with 9 bases sitting between them. The CDR3 covers 12 residues. As DNA, the CDR3 is TGTGCCAGCAGCGGGACACCTAATGAGCAGTTCTTC. It is translated as CASSGTPNEQFF.

By share, this clonotype ranks as medium-sized. The rearrangement links TRBV29-1 to TRBJ2-1, with TRBD2 matching over 10 bases. V lost 6 bases to trimming and J lost 6 bases; unmatched junction nucleotides: 5. CDR1 SQVTM and CDR2 ANQGSEA come from the germline V gene. The CDR3 sequence is 13 residues long. CDR3 protein: CSVGTSAFNEQFF. CDR3 sequence (DNA): TGCAGCGTCGGGACTAGCGCGTTCAATGAGCAGTTCTTC.

In the case of this clonotype: This likely comes from a read error, as the CDR3 has no conserved phenylalanine or tryptophan at its end. V gene TRBV6-2 or TRBV6-3 combines with J gene TRBJ2-3; 7 bases map to TRBD2. The CDR3 consists of 14 residues. Germline V gene lookup returns CDR1 MNHEY and CDR2 SVGEGT. The CDR3 loop is CASRTLAVTDTQYS. In DNA form, the CDR3 reads TGTGCCAGCAGGACGCTAGCGGTCACAGATACACAGTATTCT.

This clonotype was recorded at least ten times. The rearrangement uses TRBV2 and TRBJ2-3, with 8 nucleotides matching TRBD2. The CDR3 sequence is 15 residues long. Germline V lookup: CDR1 SNHLY, CDR2 FYNNEI. With V trimmed by 5 bases and J by 1 base, 5 bases remained unmatched. The CDR3 nucleotides read TGTGCCAGCAGTAGAGGACTAGCCGGCACAGATACGCAGTATTTT. Translation gives CASSRGLAGTDTQYF.

The chain joins TRBV13 to TRBJ2-7; D is unclear. The CDR3 runs 13 residues. V was shortened by 5 bases and J by 6 bases, with 14 bases between the two germline ends. The germline V gene encodes CDR1 PRHDT and CDR2 FYEKMQ (reference sequence). CDR3 sequence reads: CASSPRFRREQYF. CDR3 in DNA: TGTGCCAGCAGCCCCAGATTTCGACGCGAGCAGTACTTC.

For this clonotype: The junction and the germline gene differ at one end; a read error may be behind it. This rearrangement joins TRBV10-3 to TRBJ2-5; D is unresolved. Germline CDR1 ENHRY, CDR2 SYGVKD. This CDR3 is built from 14 residues. CDR3 DNA: TGTGCCATCGGTGAAAGTCTGAACCAAGAGACCCAGTACTTT. Its translation: CAIGESLNQETQYF.

Remarks on this clonotype: The DNA is omitted, as the CDR3 cannot be located on it reliably, and the CDR3 follows TCRdb's listing. This chain uses TRBV11-2 with TRBJ2-5. Ends included, the CDR3 has 20 residues. Looked up from germline, CDR1 is SGHAT and CDR2 is FQNNGV. The CDR3 reads CASSLTIDGNTIYFGETQYF.

V and J are TRBV14 and TRBJ2-7; possibly TRBD2 for D (5 bases). V shed 0 bases and J shed 3 bases, with 15 bases lying between them. The germline CDR1 and CDR2 sequences are SGHDN and FVKESK. The CDR3 is made up of 16 amino acids. This chain's CDR3 is CASSQDLGLRGYEQYF. The CDR3 DNA follows: TGTGCCAGCAGCCAAGATCTCGGACTCCGTGGCTACGAGCAGTACTTC.

This clonotype was seen ten or more times. It may be a read error: a sequence one base away is much more abundant. In this CDR3 the conserved last residue, phenylalanine or tryptophan, is missing, so a read error is likely. The V gene is TRBV2, the J gene TRBJ1-5; D gene uncertain. The V and J ends lost 6 bases and 0 bases respectively, with 3 bases between them. This CDR3 has 12 amino acids. Germline-derived CDR1 and CDR2 are SNHLY and FYNNEI. The chain's CDR3 is CASRASNQPQHV. In DNA form, the CDR3 reads TGTGCCAGCAGGGCTAGCAATCAGCCCCAGCATGTT.

As to this clonotype: The junction shows a germline mismatch at one end, possibly a read error. CDR3 bases: TGTGCCAGCAGCTCCGGTATCAGCTCCTGCAATGAGCAGTTCTTC. Translation: CASSSGISSCNEQFF. This rearrangement joins TRBV9 to TRBJ2-1; no reliable D call. Germline-derived CDR1 and CDR2 are SGDLS and YYNGEE. This CDR3 has 15 amino acids.

The DNA for the CDR3 is TGTGCCAGCAGCTTGGAGGCAGGGGAGCTGTTTTTT. Translating gives CASSLEAGELFF. The chain employs TRBV7-9 and TRBJ2-2, with D perhaps TRBD2 (5 bases). The CDR3 totals 12 residues. The V gene's germline CDR1 is SEHNR and CDR2 FQNEAQ (reference sequence). V gave up 3 bases and J gave up 8 bases, with 7 bases separating them.